Given below is one TCR beta chain in context. Its specificity is unknown. Measured with immunoSEQ multiplex PCR; TCRdb has only the in-frame clones, and not every one. The sample has around 160,000 clones, 94% seen once; the top ten hold over 4.5%. This entry comes from a study of T cell responses to AZD1222 COVID-19 vaccine. Study-level results: Once two AZD1222 doses were given, Spike-specific TCR breadth and depth went up. A reported finding is that nearly half of spike-specific TCRs target unmutated variant regions.

Trimming cost V 5 bases and J 5 bases, with 29 bases left between them. CDR1 and CDR2 (germline): GTSNPN, SVGIG (reference sequence). This CDR3 region has 18 residues. The rearrangement uses TRBV30 and TRBJ2-3, with D perhaps matching TRBD2 (7 bases). The material was peripheral blood, obtained 28 days after the second AZD1222 dose. The receptor comes from an adult who received the AZD1222 COVID-19 vaccine. The DNA of the CDR3 is TGTGCCTGGGGGGGGCACTCCGGGACTACCCTCTTACAAGATACGCAGTATTTT. Its translation is CAWGGHSGTTLLQDTQYF.